The 20 T cell receptor beta chains in this list originate from one sample, sequenced in a study of blood T cell repertoires in COVID-19. The table came from immunoSEQ multiplex PCR; TCRdb's copy has only in-frame clones and leaves some out. The sample has 150,000 to 200,000 clones, approximately 88% seen once. The sample consisted of peripheral blood. The receptor set was obtained from a man aged 55 to 70 with acute or convalescent COVID-19.

This rearrangement joins TRBV25-1 to TRBJ1-1; possibly TRBD1 for D (6 bases). The CDR3 consists of 14 residues. CDR1 and CDR2 (germline): MGHDK, SYGVNS. V shed 4 bases and J shed 7 bases, with 16 bases lying between them. The CDR3 bases are TGTGCCAGCAGTGCCCCCGGGACACCCTTTGAAGCTTTCTTT. Amino acids: CASSAPGTPFEAFF.

CDR3 bases: TGTGCCAGCAGTTTGGGTCGTGGGGGGGTCGGGGAGCAGTACTTC. The encoded protein is CASSLGRGGVGEQYF. The chain combines TRBV27 with TRBJ2-7, with 7 bases lining up with TRBD2. Germline V gives CDR1 MNHEY, CDR2 SMNVEV (reference sequence). The junction had 12 bases not matched to a gene; V was cut back by 3 bases and J by 7 bases. This CDR3 comprises 15 residues.

This clone was seen once. This chain uses TRBV4-1 with TRBJ1-1, with D unclear. The CDR3 covers 13 residues. The V gene's germline CDR1 is MGHRA and CDR2 YSYEKL. The V and J ends lost 4 bases and 4 bases respectively, with 10 bases between them. This CDR3 is CASSPNSGTEAFF. The CDR3 nucleotides are TGCGCCAGCAGCCCGAACAGTGGCACTGAAGCTTTCTTT.

The V call is TRBV2, the J call TRBJ1-1, with D uncertain. The CDR3 has 12 residues. Germline V lookup: CDR1 SNHLY, CDR2 FYNNEI. Trimming took 9 bases from V and 0 from J, leaving 8 bases between them. The CDR3, as DNA: TGTGCCAGTAGAGGCCTGAACACTGAAGCTTTCTTT. Its translation is CASRGLNTEAFF.

The genes are TRBV7-9 and TRBJ1-6, with 7 bases aligning to TRBD1. CDR1 SEHNR and CDR2 FQNEAQ come from the germline V gene (reference sequence). CDR3 length: 16 amino acids. The V gene end was trimmed by 3 bases and the J gene end by 8 bases; junction bases not matched to a gene: 10. The CDR3 loop reads CASSFEGPGGHSPLHF. The CDR3 coding sequence is TGTGCCAGCAGCTTTGAGGGTCCAGGGGGTCATTCACCCCTCCACTTT.

This chain joins TRBV7-2 and TRBJ2-2, with D possibly TRBD2 on 5 matching bases. The V and J ends lost 1 base and 8 bases respectively, with 17 bases between them. Per germline, CDR1 SGHTA and CDR2 FQGNSA. This CDR3 is 16 amino acids long. The DNA of the CDR3 is TGTGCCAGCAGCTTAGGGTTCGGACTCCTTTCGGGGGAGCTGTTTTTT. Its translation is CASSLGFGLLSGELFF.

This chain connects TRBV7-3 to TRBJ2-6; D gene ambiguous. The germline V and J ends were trimmed by 1 base and 0 bases, with 7 bases remaining between them. The germline V gene has CDR1 SGHTA and CDR2 FQGTGA. CDR3 length equals 16 residues. CDR3 region: CASSLSPVSGANVLTF. CDR3 nucleotides: TGTGCCAGCAGCTTAAGCCCAGTCTCTGGGGCCAACGTCCTGACTTTC.

The J gene is TRBJ2-7, the V gene TRBV5-1; 8 bases map to TRBD1. Germline V CDR1 and CDR2: SGHRS, YFSETQ. J lost 4 bases, V lost 3 bases, and 6 bases had no gene match. The CDR3 runs 14 residues. This CDR3 reads CASSSQGAGYEQYF. The CDR3, as DNA: TGCGCCAGCAGCTCTCAGGGGGCTGGATACGAGCAGTACTTC.

V is TRBV9 and J is TRBJ2-1; D might be TRBD2 (5 bases). This CDR3 is 15 amino acids long. Germline CDR1 SGDLS, CDR2 YYNGEE. Trimming cost V 2 bases and J 0 bases, with 9 bases left between them. The CDR3 DNA reads TGTGCCAGCAGCGTGGACTTACGCTCCTACAATGAGCAGTTCTTC. Its translation is CASSVDLRSYNEQFF.

J is TRBJ1-1 and V is TRBV11-2; D perhaps matches TRBD1 (5 bases). CDR1 and CDR2 from the germline V gene are SGHAT and FQNNGV. Trimming took off 2 bases at V and 8 bases at J, with 12 bases between the two ends. The CDR3 loop spans 13 amino acids. As DNA, the CDR3 is TGTGCCAGCAGCTTAAACCCGGGACTGGAAGCTTTCTTT. It codes for CASSLNPGLEAFF.

The rearrangement joins TRBV19 to TRBJ2-3; D perhaps matches TRBD1 (5 bases). This CDR3 region has 14 residues. Germline lookup yields CDR1 LNHDA and CDR2 SQIVND (reference sequence). Trimming cost V 9 bases and J 3 bases, with 16 bases left between them. This CDR3 reads CASRMGQRTDTQYF. The DNA of the CDR3 is TGTGCCAGCCGGATGGGGCAAAGGACAGATACGCAGTATTTT.

The chain carries TRBV18 and TRBJ2-3; 10 bases align to TRBD2. CDR3 length: 16 residues. Germline values: CDR1 KGHSH, CDR2 LQKENI. The J segment lost 2 bases and the V segment lost 2 bases, leaving 4 bases of the junction unmatched. In nucleotides, the CDR3 is TGTGCCAGCTCACCATTAGCGGGGGGCCCCACAGATACGCAGTATTTT. It is translated as CASSPLAGGPTDTQYF.

V usage is TRBV9 and J usage is TRBJ2-1; TRBD2 agrees at 9 bases. Germline assignment: CDR1 SGDLS and CDR2 YYNGEE. This CDR3 has 15 residues. V trimming: 3 bases; J trimming: 4 bases; junction bases outside the gene matches: 5. The CDR3 is CASSGGGGEYNEQFF. The CDR3 region has the DNA TGTGCCAGCAGCGGAGGCGGGGGGGAGTACAATGAGCAGTTCTTC.

CDR3: CASSITTSGATEQYF. CDR3 nucleotide sequence: TGTGCCAGTAGTATAACAACTAGCGGGGCTACTGAGCAGTACTTC. The chain combines TRBV19 with TRBJ2-7, with 10 bases matching TRBD2. Germline values: CDR1 LNHDA, CDR2 SQIVND (reference sequence). With 2 bases clipped from V and 7 bases from J, the junction kept 8 bases outside the gene matches. CDR3 length equals 15 residues.

This chain links TRBV6-6 with TRBJ2-7; 8 nucleotides agree with TRBD1. The CDR3 extends over 15 amino acids. V lost 4 bases and J lost 3; bases outside the gene matches: 8. In germline, CDR1 is MNHNY, CDR2 SVGAGI (reference sequence). This chain's CDR3 is CASSWLTGGFYEQYF. CDR3 nucleotide sequence: TGTGCCAGCAGTTGGCTAACAGGGGGGTTCTACGAGCAGTACTTC.

The genes are TRBV7-3 and TRBJ2-1; D remains ambiguous. Germline V gives CDR1 SGHTA, CDR2 FQGTGA. The CDR3 is 12 residues long. Trimming removed 5 bases from V and 4 bases from J, with 6 bases in between. CDR3: CASSLGYNEQFF. In DNA form, the CDR3 reads TGTGCCAGCAGCCTAGGTTACAATGAGCAGTTCTTC. The complete variable domain, with remaining parts taken from reference TRBV7-3 and TRBJ2-1, reads GAGVSQTPSNKVTEKGKYVELRCDPISGHTALYWYRQSLGQGPEFLIYFQGTGAADDSGLPNDRFFAVRPEGSVSTLKIQRTERGDSAVYLCASSLGYNEQFFGPGTRLTVL.

The V and J genes are TRBV5-6 and TRBJ2-2; 11 nucleotides match TRBD1. The CDR3 is 17 residues long. Germline loops: CDR1 SGHDT, CDR2 YYEEEE. Trimming removed 3 bases from V and 5 bases from J; junction bases left unmatched: 9. The CDR3 nucleotides read TGTGCCAGCAGCTCGACTGGGACAGGGGGGCTTACCGGGGAGCTGTTTTTT. It specifies CASSSTGTGGLTGELFF.

This clone was seen just once. The rearrangement joins TRBV4-1 to TRBJ1-6, with 8 bases matching TRBD1. The trim removed 0 bases at V and 10 bases at J, leaving 8 bases unmatched. The CDR3 covers 16 residues. Looked up from germline, CDR1 is MGHRA and CDR2 is YSYEKL. The CDR3 here is CASSQDWTGSRSPLHF. Here the CDR3 DNA reads TGCGCCAGCAGCCAAGACTGGACAGGGTCCCGGTCACCCCTCCACTTT.

The chain is built from TRBV9 and TRBJ2-2; 7 bases are a match to TRBD2. The CDR3 runs 15 residues. J gave up 4 bases and V 5 bases, and 8 bases lay outside the gene matches. CDR1 and CDR2 (germline): SGDLS, YYNGEE. CDR3 DNA sequence: TGTGCCAGCAGGTTGACTAGCCAAAGCACCGGGGAGCTGTTTTTT. It specifies CASRLTSQSTGELFF.

This CDR3 reads CASSLVLADSYEQYF. The DNA for the CDR3 is TGCGCCAGCAGCTTGGTACTAGCGGACTCCTACGAGCAGTACTTC. V usage is TRBV5-1 and J usage is TRBJ2-7, with 8 bases matching TRBD2. The junction had 2 bases not matched to a gene; V was cut back by 0 bases and J by 0 bases. This CDR3 spans 15 amino acids. Per germline, CDR1 SGHRS and CDR2 YFSETQ.